The 12 T cell receptor beta chains given below trace back to one sample, sequenced in a study of blood T cell repertoires in COVID-19. Repertoires were generated with immunoSEQ multiplex PCR, while TCRdb's copy carries only in-frame clones and drops some. The sample comprises 150,000 to 200,000 clones, around nine tenths of which are singletons, and 2.5% to 4% rests with the top ten. The sequencing input was peripheral blood. The source is a man between 70 and 80 years old with acute or convalescent COVID-19.

This CDR3 reads CASSLGSQETQYF. The CDR3 DNA reads TGTGCCAGCAGCTTGGGCAGCCAAGAGACCCAGTACTTC. The gene calls are TRBV7-3 and TRBJ2-5; D gene unclear. Germline V CDR1 and CDR2: SGHTA, FQGTGA. This CDR3 is built from 13 residues. V was clipped by 3 bases and J by 1 base, with 6 bases between them.

The sample holds a few counts of this clone. V and J are TRBV4-3 and TRBJ1-3, with a possible D match to TRBD1 (5 bases). Looked up from germline, CDR1 is LGHNA and CDR2 is YSLEER. This CDR3 has 13 amino acids. V dropped 1 base and J dropped 8 bases, with 9 bases sitting between them. DNA of the CDR3: TGCGCCAGCAGCCAAGGACAGTTTGACACCATATATTTT. Amino acids: CASSQGQFDTIYF.

The chain has TRBV24-1 and TRBJ2-3, with D tentatively TRBD2 (5 bases). The V gene's germline CDR1 is KGHDR and CDR2 SFDVKD. CDR3 length: 14 amino acids. V lost 9 bases to trimming and J lost 4 bases, with 16 bases between them. The CDR3 DNA sequence: TGTGCCACCGGGGAGTTCTTTGATTCAGATACGCAGTATTTT. Translation: CATGEFFDSDTQYF.

This clone was counted once. The chain couples TRBV3-1 (or the pseudogene TRBV3-2) to TRBJ2-7; tentative D call: TRBD2 (6 bases). This CDR3 is 15 amino acids long. Trimming left V 1 base short and J 2 bases short, with 12 bases between. Germline V gene data show CDR1 as LGHDT and CDR2 as YNNKEL (reference sequence). The CDR3 protein is CASSQGWRGTYEQYF. CDR3 DNA sequence: TGTGCCAGCAGCCAAGGGTGGAGGGGAACCTACGAGCAGTACTTC.

This sequence joins TRBV5-1 and TRBJ1-2; 7 bases line up with TRBD1. The V segment lost 4 bases and the J segment 3 bases; nucleotides outside the gene matches: 6. There are 14 residues in the CDR3. Germline values: CDR1 SGHRS, CDR2 YFSETQ. The CDR3 reads CASSLGQTDYGYTF. DNA for the CDR3: TGCGCCAGCAGCCTGGGACAGACCGACTATGGCTACACCTTC. Full variable domain (remainder filled in from reference TRBV5-1 and TRBJ1-2): KAGVTQTPRYLIKTRGQQVTLSCSPISGHRSVSWYQQTPGQGLQFLFEYFSETQRNKGNFPGRFSGRQFSNSRSEMNVSTLELGDSALYLCASSLGQTDYGYTFGSGTRLTVV.

This chain links TRBV7-9 with TRBJ1-3; possibly TRBD1 for D (6 bases). The V and J ends lost 7 bases and 0 bases respectively, with 13 bases between them. From germline, CDR1 is SEHNR and CDR2 FQNEAQ (reference sequence). CDR3 size: 15 residues. The CDR3 bases are TGTGCCAGCAACAAGGGGGGACTCTCTGGAAACACCATATATTTT. It yields the protein CASNKGGLSGNTIYF.

The chain recombines TRBV2 with TRBJ2-2; 8 nucleotides align to TRBD2. From germline, CDR1 is SNHLY and CDR2 FYNNEI. The CDR3 spans 15 residues. V was pared by 8 bases and J by 0 bases, with 5 bases of the junction left unmatched. CDR3 nucleotides: TGTGCCAGCCGGGGGGGACTAGCGAACACCGGGGAGCTGTTTTTT. Encoded protein: CASRGGLANTGELFF.

This clone has only one observation. This CDR3 is CASSLFGQGSTDTQYF. The CDR3 DNA reads TGCGCCAGCAGCTTGTTCGGGCAGGGAAGCACAGATACGCAGTATTTT. This chain connects TRBV5-1 to TRBJ2-3; tentative D call: TRBD1 (5 bases). V was trimmed by 1 base and J by 0 bases, leaving 12 bases between them. The CDR3 is 16 amino acids. Germline V gives CDR1 SGHRS, CDR2 YFSETQ. Filled out from reference TRBV5-1 and TRBJ2-3, the complete variable domain reads KAGVTQTPRYLIKTRGQQVTLSCSPISGHRSVSWYQQTPGQGLQFLFEYFSETQRNKGNFPGRFSGRQFSNSRSEMNVSTLELGDSALYLCASSLFGQGSTDTQYFGPGTRLTVL.

To note about this clone: At one boundary the junction diverges from the germline segment, which might be a read error. The V gene is TRBV2, the J gene TRBJ1-3, with TRBD1 matching over 8 bases. Germline assignment: CDR1 SNHLY and CDR2 FYNNEI. CDR3 length equals 17 residues. The DNA of the CDR3 is TGTGCCAGCAGTACAAACCGATTGACAGGTCACTCAGGGGGCGAAGATTTT. This encodes CASSTNRLTGHSGGEDF.

The chain is built from TRBV7-6 and TRBJ1-3, with a tentative D call TRBD1 (6 bases). This CDR3 is built from 15 residues. V shed 5 bases and J shed 3 bases, with 14 bases lying between them. Germline values: CDR1 SGHVS, CDR2 FNYEAQ. The CDR3 DNA reads TGTGCCAGCAGCGGTAACAGGGCGAGTGGAAACACCATATATTTT. The encoded protein is CASSGNRASGNTIYF.

This clone is labeled as medium-sized. The chain is built from TRBV7-9 and TRBJ2-1; 7 bases agree with TRBD1. The germline V gene has CDR1 SEHNR and CDR2 FQNEAQ (reference sequence). V was pared by 1 base and J by 0 bases, with 3 bases of the junction left unmatched. The CDR3 totals 16 residues. CDR3 bases: TGTGCCAGCAGCTTAGGGACAGGCTTCTCCTACAATGAGCAGTTCTTC. Its protein product is CASSLGTGFSYNEQFF.

This clone came up once. The chain uses TRBV2 and TRBJ1-1; a weak D match, TRBD1 (6 bases). Germline CDR1 reads SNHLY; CDR2 reads FYNNEI. This CDR3 region has 14 residues. Trimming removed 5 bases from V and 3 bases from J, with 13 bases in between. CDR3 sequence: CASSRTAGDTEAFF. For the CDR3, the DNA is TGTGCCAGCAGTCGGACAGCGGGGGACACTGAAGCTTTCTTT.